The 10 T cell receptor beta chains below all came from one sample that was sequenced in a study of blood T cells in healthy people across ages (dated by TCRdb to between 2014 and 2016). Receptors were amplified or captured by 5' RACE. The listed sequencing device is Illumina HiSeq 2500. The second PCR ran for roughly 7 to 12 cycles and used a J-beta primer mix along with a sample-barcoded 5' primer. The public reads were reanalyzed by TCRdb: fastp trimming at Q25, MiXCR alignment, in-frame beta chains only. Every entry covers one CDR3 protein and lists the most common genes and DNA from its rows. The sample records under 750,000 distinct CDR3 sequences, around half of which are singletons. The ten top clones hold 20% to 25% of the sample. What was sequenced was blood. The receptors derive from an elderly man in good health.

The chain has TRBV3-1 and TRBJ2-3; D tentatively fits TRBD1 or TRBD2 (6 bases each). Deletions cut 1 base from V and 5 bases from J, with 13 bases between. The CDR3 consists of 15 residues. The V gene's germline CDR1 is LGHDT and CDR2 YNNKEL (reference sequence). The CDR3 loop reads CASSQVWGARDTQYF. DNA of the CDR3: TGTGCCAGCAGCCAAGTATGGGGGGCCAGAGATACGCAGTATTTT.

This clonotype appeared a few times. V and J are TRBV5-1 and TRBJ2-1, with D perhaps assigned TRBD1 or TRBD2 (6 bases each). Germline V gene data show CDR1 as SGHRS and CDR2 as YFSETQ. There are 13 residues in the CDR3. V was cut by 4 bases and J by 8 bases, with 13 bases left in between. The CDR3 DNA sequence: TGCGCCAGCAGCCCGGAACGGGGGCATGAGCAGTTCTTC. Amino acid sequence: CASSPERGHEQFF.

The chain has TRBV3-1 and TRBJ1-1; possible D gene TRBD1, 6 bases. There are 12 residues in the CDR3. V was shortened by 2 bases and J by 8 bases, with 9 bases between the two germline ends. Per germline, CDR1 LGHDT and CDR2 YNNKEL (reference sequence). This CDR3 is CASSQPTGEAFF. The CDR3, as DNA: TGTGCCAGCAGCCAACCAACAGGGGAAGCTTTCTTT. Combining the CDR3 with reference TRBV3-1 and TRBJ1-1 gives the whole variable domain DTAVSQTPKYLVTQMGNDKSIKCEQNLGHDTMYWYKQDSKKFLKIMFSYNNKELIINETVPNRFSPKSPDKAHLNLHINSLELGDSAVYFCASSQPTGEAFFGQGTRLTVV.

The rearrangement uses TRBV6-6 and TRBJ2-3; D unclear. This CDR3 has 15 amino acids. Trimming took off 4 bases at V and 2 bases at J, with 13 bases between the two ends. Per germline, CDR1 MNHNY and CDR2 SVGAGI (reference sequence). The CDR3 DNA reads as TGTGCCAGCAGTTCCCACAGTGAGTACACAGATACGCAGTATTTT. Protein product: CASSSHSEYTDTQYF.

The chain uses TRBV6-1 and TRBJ2-5; tentative D call: TRBD2 (6 bases). Germline assignment: CDR1 MNHNS and CDR2 SASEGT. Deletions cut 8 bases from V and 2 bases from J, with 18 bases between. The CDR3 is 15 residues long. The CDR3 sequence is CASVRRVAEQETQYF. In DNA, the CDR3 is TGTGCCAGCGTCAGGAGAGTAGCGGAGCAAGAGACCCAGTACTTC.

The chain uses TRBV7-3 and TRBJ2-3; no firm D call. The CDR3 has 13 amino acids. Trimming removed 4 bases at V and 4 bases at J, with 9 bases between. CDR1 is SGHTA and CDR2 is FQGTGA in the germline V gene. The CDR3 is CASSSQAADTQYF. CDR3 bases: TGTGCCAGCAGCTCGCAGGCTGCAGATACGCAGTATTTT.

In its sample, this clonotype was seen a few times. In DNA form, the CDR3 reads TGTGCTAGTGGTTGGAGCGGGGTAGTTGATTCACCCCTCCACTTT. It translates to CASGWSGVVDSPLHF. The rearrangement joins TRBV12-5 to TRBJ1-6; D not resolved. The germline gives CDR1 LGHNT, CDR2 FRNRAP. The CDR3 runs to 15 residues. V lost 4 bases, J lost 8 bases, and 15 bases lay in between. Full variable domain (remainder filled in from reference TRBV12-5 and TRBJ1-6): DARVTQTPRHKVTEMGQEVTMRCQPILGHNTVFWYRQTMMQGLELLAYFRNRAPLDDSGMPKDRFSAEMPDATLATLKIQPSEPRDSAVYFCASGWSGVVDSPLHFGNGTRLTVT.

Regarding this clonotype: This could be a read error, since a much larger clone is one nucleotide away. The rearrangement joins TRBV7-9 to TRBJ2-1; 10 bases line up with TRBD1. The germline CDR1 and CDR2 sequences are SEHNR and FQNEAQ (reference sequence). This CDR3 comprises 15 residues. CDR3 DNA: TGTGCCGGCAGAGCCGGGACAGGGGTGGAGAATGAGCAGTTCTTC. Its protein is CAGRAGTGVENEQFF.

This clonotype was picked up a small number of times. The CDR3 is CASSSGLAGPVGDTQYF. CDR3 DNA: TGTGCCAGCAGCTCCGGACTAGCGGGCCCCGTAGGAGATACGCAGTATTTT. The chain is built from TRBV7-9 and TRBJ2-3; 11 bases are shared with TRBD2. This CDR3 is built from 17 residues. CDR1 and CDR2 (germline): SEHNR, FQNEAQ (reference sequence). With 4 bases clipped from V and 5 bases from J, the junction kept 11 bases outside the gene matches.

The rearrangement joins TRBV20-1 to TRBJ2-7; 11 nucleotides match TRBD2. The CDR3 runs 14 residues. The ends lost 5 bases at V and 3 bases at J; junction bases unmatched: 6. The germline CDR1 and CDR2 sequences are DFQATT and SNEGSKA (reference sequence). This chain's CDR3 is CSAAASGRFYEQYF. The CDR3 region has the DNA TGCAGTGCTGCCGCTAGCGGGAGGTTCTACGAGCAGTACTTC.